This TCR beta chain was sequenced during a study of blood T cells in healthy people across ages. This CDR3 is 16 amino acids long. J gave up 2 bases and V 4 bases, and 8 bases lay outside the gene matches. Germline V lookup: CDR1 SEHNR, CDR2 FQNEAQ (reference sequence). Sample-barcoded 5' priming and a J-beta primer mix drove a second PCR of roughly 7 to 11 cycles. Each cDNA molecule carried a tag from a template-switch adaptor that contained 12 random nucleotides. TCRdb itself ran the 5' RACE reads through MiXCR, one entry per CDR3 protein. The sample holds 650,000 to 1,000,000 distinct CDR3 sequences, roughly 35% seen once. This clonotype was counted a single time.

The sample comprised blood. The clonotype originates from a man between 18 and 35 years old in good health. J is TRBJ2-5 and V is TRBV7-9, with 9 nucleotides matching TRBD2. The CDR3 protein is CASSSLVREGQETQYF. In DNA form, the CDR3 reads TGTGCCAGCAGCTCCCTAGTGCGGGAGGGACAAGAGACCCAGTACTTC.